This T cell receptor (beta chain) was sequenced in a study of T cell responses to AZD1222 COVID-19 vaccine. Study conclusions and caveats: Donors were chiefly white British, with a greater number of females, and clonal diversity was perhaps underestimated. Repertoire sampling happened only post peak T cell response. Seropositive status at baseline applied to only 5 to 7 AZD1222 recipients. Regions 160-218 and 743-854 dominated among vaccine-associated CD4 TCRs spanning spike.

V was clipped by 0 bases and J by 4 bases, with 6 bases between them. Germline-derived CDR1 and CDR2 are SGHRS and YFSETQ. CDR3 length equals 13 residues. A remark on this clone: The antigen is not known.

The protocol was immunoSEQ multiplex PCR, while the TCRdb copy is restricted to in-frame clones and leaves out a portion. The data contain about 76,000 clones, around 80% of them singletons. The input for sequencing was peripheral blood, taken 28 days after the second dose of the MenACWY control vaccine. The genes are TRBV5-1 and TRBJ2-3, with no clear D. The TCR was taken from an adult who received the MenACWY meningococcal vaccine as a control. CDR3 DNA: TGCGCCAGCAGCTTGGATTCTGCAGATACGCAGTATTTT. It codes for CASSLDSADTQYF. The whole variable domain, filled in from reference TRBV5-1 and TRBJ2-3, reads KAGVTQTPRYLIKTRGQQVTLSCSPISGHRSVSWYQQTPGQGLQFLFEYFSETQRNKGNFPGRFSGRQFSNSRSEMNVSTLELGDSALYLCASSLDSADTQYFGPGTRLTVL.